One and the same sample provided the 14 T cell receptor beta chains below, sequenced in a study of T-cell reconstitution after alpha-beta-depleted transplantation in children. During its preparation, the TCRbeta library received unique molecular identifiers. One entry per CDR3 protein results from TCRdb running MiXCR on the PCR reads. Of some 460,000 distinct CDR3 sequences detected, roughly 17% appear once; the ten largest clones hold approximately 28%. Sample: PBMCs, mostly from graft donor cells, taken 360 days after TCRalphabeta/CD19-depleted stem cell transplant. The receptors here all came from a boy younger than two who had a stem cell transplant for Wiskott-Aldrich syndrome, so the T cells may come from the graft donor.

The V and J genes are TRBV4-1 and TRBJ2-3; 9 nucleotides match TRBD1. The germline gives CDR1 MGHRA, CDR2 YSYEKL. This CDR3 spans 13 amino acids. V lost 6 bases, J lost 6 bases, and 4 bases stayed unmatched. CDR3 nucleotides: TGCGCCAGCAGTTACAGGGGGCTTGATACGCAGTATTTT. Its translation is CASSYRGLDTQYF.

This clonotype was seen a handful of times. This chain links TRBV29-1 with TRBJ1-1; the match to TRBD1 covers 7 bases. V trimming: 6 bases; J trimming: 5 bases; junction bases outside the gene matches: 6. This CDR3 contains 12 residues. CDR1 and CDR2 from the germline V gene are SQVTM and ANQGSEA. This CDR3 is CSVRTGVTEAFF. The CDR3 coding sequence is TGCAGCGTACGCACAGGGGTTACTGAAGCTTTCTTT.

The V call is TRBV28, the J call TRBJ2-5, with 8 bases lining up with TRBD1. The CDR3 spans 15 residues. V lost 7 bases to trimming and J lost 0 bases; unmatched junction nucleotides: 7. Germline lookup yields CDR1 MDHEN and CDR2 SYDVKM. The CDR3 loop reads CASTDGDRYQETQYF. The CDR3 region has the DNA TGTGCCAGCACCGATGGGGACAGGTACCAAGAGACCCAGTACTTC.

The V call is TRBV2, the J call TRBJ2-1; perhaps TRBD2 as D (6 bases). Between the trimmed V and J ends, which lost 8 bases and 7 bases, there was a span of 18 bases. The CDR3 spans 14 residues. Germline V gene data show CDR1 as SNHLY and CDR2 as FYNNEI. Here the CDR3 reads CASLDYYRENEQFF. The CDR3 DNA follows: TGTGCCAGCCTGGACTACTACCGCGAGAATGAGCAGTTCTTC.

The chain links TRBV7-9 to TRBJ2-1; a weak D match, TRBD2 (6 bases). Trimming stripped 1 base from V and 9 bases from J, with 19 bases between. The germline gives CDR1 SEHNR, CDR2 FQNEAQ (reference sequence). The CDR3 spans 16 residues. This CDR3 is CASSLEKSGLGPEQFF. For the CDR3, the DNA is TGTGCCAGCAGCTTAGAGAAAAGCGGGCTAGGGCCTGAGCAGTTCTTC. The whole variable domain, remainder taken from reference TRBV7-9 and TRBJ2-1, is DTGVSQNPRHKITKRGQNVTFRCDPISEHNRLYWYRQTLGQGPEFLTYFQNEAQLEKSRLLSDRFSAERPKGSFSTLEIQRTEQGDSAMYLCASSLEKSGLGPEQFFGPGTRLTVL.

This clonotype occurred a few times. The V call is TRBV2, the J call TRBJ1-6, with D perhaps matching TRBD1 (5 bases). The CDR3 is made up of 19 amino acids. Germline V gives CDR1 SNHLY, CDR2 FYNNEI. V was clipped by 5 bases and J by 0 bases, with 20 bases between them. The CDR3 protein is CASSLTPGNTVSYNSPLHF. In DNA form, the CDR3 reads TGTGCCAGCAGTTTGACTCCAGGGAATACTGTCTCCTATAATTCACCCCTCCACTTT.

This clonotype was observed at least ten times. The chain is built from TRBV5-1 and TRBJ2-7; TRBD2 aligns across 14 bases. With 7 bases clipped from V and 5 bases from J, the junction kept 2 bases outside the gene matches. This CDR3 has 13 amino acids. Germline V lookup: CDR1 SGHRS, CDR2 YFSETQ. The CDR3 DNA is TGCGCCAGCCGACTAGCGGGAGGGAACGAGCAGTACTTC. It encodes CASRLAGGNEQYF.

The table lists this clonotype with a few counts. The rearrangement joins TRBV12-3 or TRBV12-4 to TRBJ2-1; TRBD2 matches 12 bases. The CDR3 covers 15 residues. V was clipped by 5 bases and J by 7 bases; unmatched bases: 6. The CDR3 bases are TGTGCCAGCAGTAGGGGGGGGACTAGCGGGAATGAGCAGTTCTTC. This codes for CASSRGGTSGNEQFF.

The V gene is TRBV19, the J gene TRBJ2-4, with TRBD1 matching over 7 bases. The CDR3 totals 17 residues. Trimming removed 4 bases from V and 0 bases from J; junction bases left unmatched: 9. Germline CDR1 and CDR2: LNHDA and SQIVND (reference sequence). CDR3 residues: CASSRTGKGLAKNIQYF. CDR3 nucleotides: TGTGCCAGTAGTAGGACAGGAAAGGGGCTAGCCAAAAACATTCAGTACTTC.

This clonotype was recorded a few times. The chain employs TRBV9 and TRBJ2-2; D uncertain. CDR1 is SGDLS, CDR2 YYNGEE, per germline. Trimming removed 0 bases at V and 1 base at J, with 4 bases between. The CDR3 is made up of 14 amino acids. The DNA for the CDR3 is TGTGCCAGCAGCGTAGAAGTGAACACCGGGGAGCTGTTTTTT. Encoded protein: CASSVEVNTGELFF.

This clonotype appeared a few times. The chain uses TRBV5-1 and TRBJ2-7, with D uncertain. Trimming took 4 bases from V and 2 from J, leaving 13 bases between them. Looked up from germline, CDR1 is SGHRS and CDR2 is YFSETQ. The CDR3 has 14 amino acids. CDR3 bases: TGCGCCAGCAGCCCGGGCCGGTCGACCTACGAGCAGTACTTC. It specifies CASSPGRSTYEQYF. Full variable domain (missing parts from reference TRBV5-1 and TRBJ2-7): KAGVTQTPRYLIKTRGQQVTLSCSPISGHRSVSWYQQTPGQGLQFLFEYFSETQRNKGNFPGRFSGRQFSNSRSEMNVSTLELGDSALYLCASSPGRSTYEQYFGPGTRLTVT.

This rearrangement joins TRBV7-8 to TRBJ2-1, with D unclear. This CDR3 comprises 15 residues. With 6 bases removed from V and 8 bases from J, the gap between germline ends came to 20 bases. Germline CDR1 reads SGHVS; CDR2 reads FQNEAQ. As DNA, the CDR3 is TGTGCCAGCAGACCTTTTCGGGCTCGTGGAGATGAGCAGTTCTTC. It specifies CASRPFRARGDEQFF.

The table lists this clonotype with a few counts. The gene calls are TRBV5-6 and TRBJ2-7, with D perhaps matching TRBD1 or TRBD2 (6 bases each). Germline CDR1 is SGHDT and CDR2 is YYEEEE. This CDR3 is 13 amino acids long. V was pared by 6 bases and J by 0 bases, with 10 bases between. The CDR3 DNA reads as TGTGCCAGCAAGGGGGGAATCTCCTACGAGCAGTACTTC. Translated, it gives CASKGGISYEQYF. Full variable domain (missing parts from reference TRBV5-6 and TRBJ2-7): DAGVTQSPTHLIKTRGQQVTLRCSPKSGHDTVSWYQQALGQGPQFIFQYYEEEERQRGNFPDRFSGHQFPNYSSELNVNALLLGDSALYLCASKGGISYEQYFGPGTRLTVT.

This clonotype was detected many times. V gene TRBV6-5 combines with J gene TRBJ2-1; 8 nucleotides match TRBD2. Germline loops: CDR1 MNHEY, CDR2 SVGAGI. The CDR3 covers 16 residues. V lost 4 bases to trimming and J lost 4 bases; unmatched junction nucleotides: 9. The CDR3 DNA is TGTGCCAGCAGTTCCCTTTCCGGGAGGGCATACAATGAGCAGTTCTTC. It specifies CASSSLSGRAYNEQFF.